The 30 T cell receptor beta chains given below trace back to one sample, sequenced in a study of early T cells in non-severe SARS-CoV-2 infection. TCRdb re-called the 5' RACE reads with MiXCR, one entry per CDR3 protein. The repertoire consists of roughly 45,000 distinct CDR3 sequences, with 6.2% occurring once and the leading ten covering about 7%. Sequenced here: whole blood, sampled at baseline. Every receptor here comes from an adult who was a healthcare worker with PCR-confirmed SARS-CoV-2 infection or an uninfected control (not recorded which).

This clonotype has at least ten counts. The chain couples TRBV27 to TRBJ2-7; D possibly corresponds to TRBD1 (6 bases). Germline-derived CDR1 and CDR2 are MNHEY and SMNVEV (reference sequence). V gave up 4 bases and J gave up 3 bases, with 7 bases separating them. This CDR3 spans 12 amino acids. The CDR3 loop is CASSSQGYEQYF. In nucleotides, the CDR3 is TGTGCCAGCAGTTCACAGGGCTACGAGCAGTACTTC.

There are many counts of this clonotype. V gene TRBV6-6 combines with J gene TRBJ1-2, with a weak D call TRBD1 (5 bases). Trimming removed 4 bases from V and 0 bases from J, with 18 bases in between. The germline CDR1 and CDR2 sequences are MNHNY and SVGAGI (reference sequence). The CDR3 covers 17 residues. CDR3 nucleotide sequence: TGTGCCAGCAGTTTACCGAGTTGGGACTGGGCTAACTATGGCTACACCTTC. Translating it yields CASSLPSWDWANYGYTF.

This clonotype occurred many times. V gene TRBV6-6 combines with J gene TRBJ2-3; TRBD2 matches at 9 bases. CDR3 length: 14 amino acids. The trim removed 6 bases at V and 4 bases at J, leaving 5 bases unmatched. Germline assignment: CDR1 MNHNY and CDR2 SVGAGI (reference sequence). The CDR3: CASSRTSVADTQYF. The CDR3 DNA sequence: TGTGCCAGCAGCCGGACTAGCGTGGCAGATACGCAGTATTTT.

This clonotype was seen repeatedly, ten times or more. J is TRBJ1-1 and V is TRBV18; 9 nucleotides match TRBD1. The germline CDR1 and CDR2 sequences are KGHSH and LQKENI. The CDR3 totals 14 residues. The V segment lost 3 bases and the J segment 4 bases; nucleotides outside the gene matches: 3. CDR3 coding DNA: TGTGCCAGCTCACCGAGGGACAGGGTCACTGAAGCTTTCTTT. Its protein is CASSPRDRVTEAFF.

This clonotype occurred a few times. The chain links TRBV7-3 to TRBJ2-1; a possible D gene is TRBD1 (6 bases). Germline V gene data show CDR1 as SGHTA and CDR2 as FQGTGA. Trimming left V 4 bases short and J 4 bases short, with 8 bases between. This CDR3 has 13 amino acids. CDR3 in DNA: TGTGCCAGCAGCTCCACAGGGTACAATGAGCAGTTCTTC. As protein: CASSSTGYNEQFF.

The V and J genes are TRBV29-1 and TRBJ2-7, with D maybe TRBD2 (6 bases). Germline lookup yields CDR1 SQVTM and CDR2 ANQGSEA. CDR3 length equals 11 residues. Trimming removed 7 bases from V and 6 bases from J, with 13 bases in between. DNA of the CDR3: TGCAGCGCCCGGTTGGGGGGCGAGCAGTACTTC. This translates into CSARLGGEQYF.

This clonotype is medium-sized by share. The genes are TRBV12-3 or TRBV12-4 and TRBJ2-5; D uncertain. CDR3 length: 11 residues. The V gene lost 1 base and the J gene lost 7 bases, with 4 bases spanning the gap. CDR3 amino acids: CASSLEGTQYF. The CDR3 nucleotides are TGTGCCAGCAGTTTAGAAGGGACCCAGTACTTC.

The chain employs TRBV6-5 and TRBJ2-7; D remains unclear. The CDR3 extends over 13 amino acids. Per germline, CDR1 MNHEY and CDR2 SVGAGI. V was shortened by 2 bases and J by 2 bases, with 7 bases between the two germline ends. The CDR3 DNA reads as TGTGCCAGCAGTTACGGGATGGCCTACGAGCAGTACTTC. Its translation is CASSYGMAYEQYF.

The table lists this clonotype with many counts. The V gene is TRBV24-1, the J gene TRBJ2-3, with no clear D. Trimming cost V 4 bases and J 3 bases, with 7 bases left between them. CDR3 size: 13 residues. Germline-derived CDR1 and CDR2 are KGHDR and SFDVKD. CDR3 DNA sequence: TGTGCCACCAGTGACTCCAATACAGATACGCAGTATTTT. Encoded protein: CATSDSNTDTQYF.

The sample holds a few counts of this clonotype. The chain uses TRBV20-1 and TRBJ2-7; tentatively, D is TRBD1 or TRBD2 (6 bases each). V lost 6 bases, J lost 3 bases, and 21 bases lay in between. CDR1 and CDR2 from the germline V gene are DFQATT and SNEGSKA (reference sequence). CDR3 length equals 15 residues. The CDR3 loop is CSASTRGPKGYEQYF. Written as DNA, the CDR3 is TGCAGTGCATCAACACGGGGGCCAAAAGGCTACGAGCAGTACTTC.

By share of the sample, this clonotype is medium-sized. The chain carries TRBV4-2 and TRBJ2-1; D uncertain. Germline CDR1 and CDR2: LGHNA and YNFKEQ. The V and J ends lost 1 base and 9 bases respectively, with 10 bases between them. The CDR3 covers 13 residues. The CDR3 loop is CASSQVQRGEQFF. The CDR3, as DNA: TGTGCCAGCAGCCAAGTGCAGCGAGGTGAGCAGTTCTTC.

This clonotype was seen many times. V gene TRBV6-2 or TRBV6-3 combines with J gene TRBJ2-5, with no clear D. CDR3 length equals 12 residues. V was shortened by 8 bases and J by 7 bases, with 14 bases between the two germline ends. Per the germline V gene, CDR1 is MNHEY and CDR2 is SVGEGT. In DNA, the CDR3 is TGTGCCAGCGTTGGGTCCCTGGGGACCCAGTACTTC. Its protein product is CASVGSLGTQYF.

The J gene is TRBJ2-1, the V gene TRBV5-6, with D perhaps matching TRBD1 (6 bases). With 0 bases removed from V and 2 bases from J, the gap between germline ends came to 6 bases. The CDR3 contains 14 residues. Germline assignment: CDR1 SGHDT and CDR2 YYEEEE. This chain's CDR3 is CASSLGQAYNEQFF. The CDR3 nucleotides are TGTGCCAGCAGCTTGGGACAGGCCTACAATGAGCAGTTCTTC.

The chain recombines TRBV6-2 or TRBV6-3 with TRBJ2-1; no reliable D call. Germline V gene lookup returns CDR1 MNHEY and CDR2 SVGEGT. CDR3 length: 12 residues. Trimming pared 2 bases from V and 9 bases from J, leaving 8 bases between. CDR3 sequence (DNA): TGTGCCAGCAGTTACCTTATGGGTGAGCAGTTCTTC. Translation: CASSYLMGEQFF.

This clonotype was found a few times. This chain links TRBV5-8 with TRBJ1-5, with 12 nucleotides matching TRBD1. J gave up 7 bases and V 0 bases, and 5 bases lay outside the gene matches. The CDR3 extends over 16 amino acids. CDR1 and CDR2 from the germline V gene are SGHTS and YDEGEE. CDR3 sequence: CASSLAGTGGVQPQHF. The CDR3 nucleotides read TGTGCCAGCAGCTTGGCCGGGACAGGGGGCGTGCAGCCCCAGCATTTT. The full variable domain, in which reference TRBV5-8 and TRBJ1-5 provide the parts outside the CDR3, is EAGVTQSPTHLIKTRGQQATLRCSPISGHTSVYWYQQALGLGLQFLLWYDEGEERNRGNFPPRFSGRQFPNYSSELNVNALELEDSALYLCASSLAGTGGVQPQHFGDGTRLSIL.

This clonotype appeared a few times. The chain carries TRBV28 and TRBJ2-7; a possible D gene is TRBD2 (5 bases). Germline V gives CDR1 MDHEN, CDR2 SYDVKM. The V end was cut by 3 bases, the J end by 5 bases, with 14 bases between. The CDR3 runs 14 residues. The CDR3 here is CASSFRPGSHEQYF. The CDR3 DNA reads TGTGCCAGCAGTTTTCGCCCGGGATCCCACGAGCAGTACTTC.

J is TRBJ2-1 and V is TRBV27, with D possibly TRBD1 on 6 matching bases. Trimming cost V 5 bases and J 3 bases, with 11 bases left between them. CDR3 length equals 14 residues. From germline, CDR1 is MNHEY and CDR2 SMNVEV (reference sequence). The CDR3: CASSGPTGYNEQFF. The CDR3 DNA reads TGTGCCAGCAGTGGCCCGACAGGCTACAATGAGCAGTTCTTC.

This clonotype was recorded a few times. V is TRBV21-1 and J is TRBJ2-1. TRBV21-1 counts as a pseudogene. The CDR3 contains 16 residues. CDR3 nucleotide sequence: TGTGCCAGCACCAAAAACCGGTATTACTCCTACAATGAGCAGTTCTTC. Amino acids: CASTKNRYYSYNEQFF.

This clonotype was counted many times. J is TRBJ2-5 and V is TRBV7-8; TRBD2 aligns across 8 bases. The germline gives CDR1 SGHVS, CDR2 FQNEAQ. CDR3 length equals 15 residues. V lost 2 bases, J lost 5 bases, and 7 bases stayed unmatched. The chain's CDR3 is CASSLMSGGMETQYF. Here the CDR3 DNA reads TGTGCCAGCAGCTTAATGTCGGGAGGGATGGAGACCCAGTACTTC. The whole variable domain, remainder taken from reference TRBV7-8 and TRBJ2-5, is GAGVSQSPRYKVAKRGQDVALRCDPISGHVSLFWYQQALGQGPEFLTYFQNEAQLDKSGLPSDRFFAERPEGSVSTLKIQRTQQEDSAVYLCASSLMSGGMETQYFGPGTRLLVL.

This clonotype turned up a few times. The chain combines TRBV14 with TRBJ2-2, with D unresolved. V lost 0 bases to trimming and J lost 2 bases, with 4 bases between them. CDR1 and CDR2 (germline): SGHDN, FVKESK. The CDR3 length is 14 residues. CDR3 protein: CASSQDFNTGELFF. The CDR3 DNA is TGTGCCAGCAGCCAAGACTTCAACACCGGGGAGCTGTTTTTT.

Only a few counts were recorded for this clonotype. V gene TRBV6-5 combines with J gene TRBJ1-6; D is ambiguous. V lost 0 bases to trimming and J lost 7 bases, with 7 bases between them. CDR1 is MNHEY and CDR2 is SVGAGI in the germline V gene. The CDR3 loop spans 14 amino acids. The CDR3 loop is CASSYSNRNSPLHF. DNA of the CDR3: TGTGCCAGCAGTTACTCGAACAGAAATTCACCCCTCCACTTT.

This clonotype has at least ten counts. The chain has TRBV7-6 and TRBJ1-3; D remains ambiguous. V was trimmed by 5 bases and J by 0 bases, leaving 8 bases between them. CDR1 and CDR2 from the germline V gene are SGHVS and FNYEAQ. This CDR3 is 14 amino acids long. CDR3 nucleotides: TGTGCCAGCAGCCGGGATCACTCTGGAAACACCATATATTTT. This codes for CASSRDHSGNTIYF. Filled out from reference TRBV7-6 and TRBJ1-3, the complete variable domain reads GAGVSQSPRYKVTKRGQDVALRCDPISGHVSLYWYRQALGQGPEFLTYFNYEAQQDKSGLPNDRFSAERPEGSISTLTIQRTEQRDSAMYRCASSRDHSGNTIYFGEGSWLTVV.

This clonotype was detected only once. V is TRBV16 and J is TRBJ2-1; tentative D call: TRBD2 (5 bases). CDR1 is KGHSY, CDR2 FQNENV, per germline. This CDR3 is built from 15 residues. Trimming cost V 3 bases and J 0 bases, with 9 bases left between them. CDR3 region: CASSHGRSSYNEQFF. The CDR3 nucleotides are TGTGCCAGCAGCCATGGGAGAAGCTCCTACAATGAGCAGTTCTTC.

This clonotype was found many times. The rearrangement links TRBV7-9 to TRBJ2-3; tentative D call: TRBD2 (7 bases). The CDR3 runs 16 residues. Between the trimmed V and J ends, which lost 2 bases and 0 bases, there was a span of 12 bases. The germline CDR1 and CDR2 sequences are SEHNR and FQNEAQ (reference sequence). CDR3 bases: TGTGCCAGCAGCTTAAACTCGGGGGGCAGCACAGATACGCAGTATTTT. Amino acid sequence: CASSLNSGGSTDTQYF. Full variable domain (missing parts from reference TRBV7-9 and TRBJ2-3): DTGVSQNPRHKITKRGQNVTFRCDPISEHNRLYWYRQTLGQGPEFLTYFQNEAQLEKSRLLSDRFSAERPKGSFSTLEIQRTEQGDSAMYLCASSLNSGGSTDTQYFGPGTRLTVL.

The V gene is TRBV1, the J gene TRBJ2-5. TRBV1 is noted as a pseudogene. The CDR3 sequence is 14 residues long. The CDR3 coding sequence is TGCACCAGCAGCCAAGAGAGCTCCCAAGAGACCCAGTACTTC. As protein: CTSSQESSQETQYF.

The table lists this clonotype with many counts. The V gene is TRBV6-2 or TRBV6-3, the J gene TRBJ2-1; D is possibly TRBD1 or TRBD2 (5 bases each). The CDR3 covers 15 residues. V lost 6 bases, J lost 7 bases, and 19 bases lay in between. Looked up from germline, CDR1 is MNHEY and CDR2 is SVGEGT. CDR3 in DNA: TGTGCCAGCAGCATAAGGGACCCCTTGTTGAATGAGCAGTTCTTC. It specifies CASSIRDPLLNEQFF.

Only a few counts were recorded for this clonotype. The CDR3 region has the DNA TGTGCCACCAGTGATGGAAAGACACCATTGATAGAGACCCAGTACTTC. Translation gives CATSDGKTPLIETQYF. The chain couples TRBV24-1 to TRBJ2-5; D gene uncertain. Germline loops: CDR1 KGHDR, CDR2 SFDVKD. Trimming stripped 3 bases from V and 4 bases from J, with 17 bases between. The CDR3 runs to 16 residues.

The chain carries TRBV5-1 and TRBJ2-1, with 8 nucleotides matching TRBD2. J gave up 7 bases and V 0 bases, and 6 bases lay outside the gene matches. Germline V gives CDR1 SGHRS, CDR2 YFSETQ. The CDR3 covers 15 residues. The DNA for the CDR3 is TGCGCCAGCAGCTTGGAGATAGCGGGGTTGAATGAGCAGTTCTTC. Amino acid sequence: CASSLEIAGLNEQFF.

This chain connects TRBV20-1 to TRBJ2-2; a possible D gene is TRBD1 (5 bases). The V gene lost 6 bases and the J gene lost 5 bases, with 16 bases spanning the gap. The CDR3 spans 14 residues. CDR1 DFQATT and CDR2 SNEGSKA come from the germline V gene (reference sequence). CDR3 DNA: TGCAGTGCCAGCCGAGGAGCAGGGACCGGGGAGCTGTTTTTT. It specifies CSASRGAGTGELFF.

This clonotype was observed a handful of times. The genes are TRBV6-4 and TRBJ2-1; D not resolved. This CDR3 contains 15 residues. The V end lost 3 bases, the J end lost 0 bases, and 9 bases lay between the germline ends. CDR1 is MRHNA and CDR2 is SNTAGT in the germline V gene. CDR3 amino acids: CASSERESSYNEQFF. The CDR3 region has the DNA TGTGCCAGCAGTGAACGCGAGAGCTCCTACAATGAGCAGTTCTTC.